Listed below are T cell receptor beta chains from one sample, sequenced in a study of T-cell memory formation after mild COVID-19. TCRdb used MiXCR to reprocess the 5' RACE reads, holding one entry per CDR3 protein. The sample has around 500,000 distinct CDR3 sequences; 15% to 20% are singletons. The material sequenced was PBMCs or a T cell subset sorted from them (not recorded which). These receptors were obtained from an adult woman who had mild COVID-19 (a few samples of this study predate the infection). Cell type and time point are not known. The conserved cysteine and the conserved F or W are not part of the CDR3 here.

TRBJ2-3,TRBV24-1,ATSRDATDTQY
TRBJ2-1,TRBV6-5,ASSYGLAGKNEQF
TRBJ2-3,TRBV7-3,ASQSGSGRSTDTQY
TRBJ2-2,TRBV29-1,SADRGRGGTGELF
TRBJ2-7,TRBV9,ASSAGFQQY
TRBJ2-1,TRBV5-4,ASSPGLNNEQF
TRBJ2-7,TRBV7-9,ASSLDMSGEQY
TRBJ2-3,TRBV7-2,ASGDPRDTQY
TRBJ2-1,TRBV11-2,ASSPTGTSGKYEQF
TRBJ2-2,TRBV6-2/TRBV6-3,ASKIGQGTTGELF
TRBJ1-1,TRBV19,ASSIPGVNTEAF
TRBJ1-5,TRBV30,AWSFTEDQPQH
TRBJ2-1,TRBV29-1,SVEASLNEQF
TRBJ2-1,TRBV5-1,ASSLVLGGTSYYNEQF
TRBJ2-5,TRBV18,ASSPDTGEGETQY
TRBJ2-5,TRBV3-1,ASSQVRLAGGFQETQY
TRBJ2-3,TRBV5-1,ASSLTGTPDTQY
TRBJ1-5,TRBV2,ASSGLARRNDQPQH
TRBJ2-1,TRBV6-2/TRBV6-3,ASSFRGNYNEQF
TRBJ2-2,TRBV2,ASSESEAAGELF
TRBJ2-7,TRBV7-2,ASSPAGPSYEQY
TRBJ2-2,TRBV4-3,ASSQDGYQGELF
TRBJ2-5,TRBV9,ASSVTGTSEWETQY
TRBJ2-1,TRBV6-5,ASSYSDRGSYNEQF
TRBJ2-7,TRBV6-2/TRBV6-3,ASSYPGQGAYEQY
TRBJ1-5,TRBV19,ASRTLGGNQPQH
TRBJ1-1,TRBV29-1,SVNRKEGSITF
TRBJ2-5,TRBV2,ASSPLLGGKETQY
TRBJ1-1,TRBV5-1,ASSLDWGITEAF
TRBJ2-3,TRBV12-3/TRBV12-4,ASTVSGSGTDTQY
TRBJ2-7,TRBV20-1,SATTWGTKSYEQY
TRBJ2-7,TRBV27,ASSPGTGGSEQY
TRBJ2-7,TRBV12-3/TRBV12-4,ATPAYTDNPPYEQY
TRBJ2-3,TRBV5-6,ASSSGPGITDTQY
TRBJ2-1,TRBV7-2,ASSHGTTGWNEQF
TRBJ2-1,TRBV29-1,SVDYYGTSGGGSYNEQF
TRBJ2-4,TRBV11-2,ASSLYLVQTEAKNIQY
TRBJ2-4,TRBV9,ASSVGLAGEQAKNIQY
TRBJ2-7,TRBV2,ASRDRGLTYEQY
TRBJ1-6,TRBV11-2,ASSLDPAGNSPLH
TRBJ2-4,TRBV7-9,ASSPHRTGGQNIQY
TRBJ1-5,TRBV20-1,SAPRDTSNQPQH
TRBJ1-3,TRBV9,ASSVGGAIGNTIY
TRBJ2-3,TRBV19,ASSMASGNTDTQY
TRBJ1-1,TRBV20-1,SAIRGNTEAF